This T cell receptor beta chain was captured in a study of T-cell reconstitution after alpha-beta-depleted transplantation in children (dated by TCRdb to between 2015 and 2016). As for the study more broadly: The study quantitatively tracked T-cell immune reconstitution after TCRalphabeta/CD19-depleted allogeneic hematopoietic cell transplantation in children using TCR repertoire profiling. Points the paper makes about the study in general: Apparently early alphabetaT-cell count recovery about two months after transplant reportedly relied on only several hundred rapidly expanded clones derived from non-depleted graft cells. In some patients, the high TCRbeta diversity seen at day 60 was put down to recipient T cells and intrathymic progenitors that had survived conditioning. Over the following months the frequencies of hyperexpanded clones went down, and after one year T-cell counts and TCRbeta diversity were mostly credited to newly produced T cells.

As to this clonotype: The antigen this receptor binds is unknown. Within one base of it there is no much larger clone, and no base qualities were kept.

Taken with the paper, the label for treatment or condition translates to: allogeneic hematopoietic cell transplantation with graft depleted of TCRalphabeta T cells and CD19 B cells. The transplant recipients were children given TCRalphabeta/CD19-depleted allogeneic hematopoietic cell grafts. The CDR3 sequence holds 13 residues, the cysteine and phenylalanine included. The entry retains the CDR3 DNA only, 39 bases that are in frame from base 1. Relative to germline, V is 9 bases shorter and J is 3 bases shorter, with 16 bases between their ends. Looking up the germline V gene (reference sequence) yields CDR1 SGHKS and CDR2 YYEKEE. The library was built by means of PCR. Instrument used: Illumina HiSeq 2500. TCR library preparation used molecular barcoding, with unique molecular identifiers applied to normalize quantification of the TCRbeta repertoire. The public reads were quality trimmed at Q25 with fastp and then assembled into clones with MiXCR by TCRdb, keeping productive beta chains. Every entry covers one CDR3 protein and lists the most common genes and DNA from its rows. The sample yields about 280,000 distinct CDR3 sequences; 11% were counted once. Together, the top ten hold around 22% of the sample.

The input for sequencing was peripheral blood, taken 180 days after TCRalphabeta/CD19-depleted stem cell transplant. The sequence is built from TRBV5-5 and TRBJ2-7; a tentative D match to TRBD2 spans 6 bases. The receptor was isolated from a male patient between 2 and 15 years old who had a stem cell transplant for chronic granulomatous disease, so the T cells may come from the graft donor. The nucleotides read TGTGCCATGGGCGCGGGGCCATTCTACGAGCAGTACTTC. Its protein product is CAMGAGPFYEQYF.